This T cell receptor beta chain was recorded in a study of cytomegalovirus exposure and HLA in healthy donors. The overall study: The Caucasian-associated ancestry cluster held 80% to 90% of 350 to 450 genotyped donors.

A multiplex PCR was run with 60 Vbeta primers and 13 Jbeta primers. Only in-frame clones appear in the TCRdb table, and some are missing; sequencing was by immunoSEQ multiplex PCR. The top ten hold approximately 5.1% of the sample, which has 91,000 or so clones, 70% to 85% seen once. On this clone: Its matching antigen is unknown.

Findings of the study overall: Investigators reported approximately 150 TCR beta chains as tied to cytomegalovirus. HLA allele associations emerged for roughly 17,000 TCR beta sequences in a later analysis, at 0.05 false discovery rate.

The CDR3 is 13 amino acids. Germline loops: CDR1 LNHNV, CDR2 YYDKDF (reference sequence). Trimming took off 8 bases at V and 3 bases at J, with 12 bases between the two ends. What was sequenced was PBMCs. The chain combines TRBV15 with TRBJ2-3; possibly TRBD1 for D (5 bases). The receptor's source is a man aged 25 to 45 in good health and CMV-seropositive. The CDR3 DNA reads as TGTGCCACCGCTAGGGGTGGGACAGATACGCAGTATTTT. It specifies CATARGGTDTQYF.